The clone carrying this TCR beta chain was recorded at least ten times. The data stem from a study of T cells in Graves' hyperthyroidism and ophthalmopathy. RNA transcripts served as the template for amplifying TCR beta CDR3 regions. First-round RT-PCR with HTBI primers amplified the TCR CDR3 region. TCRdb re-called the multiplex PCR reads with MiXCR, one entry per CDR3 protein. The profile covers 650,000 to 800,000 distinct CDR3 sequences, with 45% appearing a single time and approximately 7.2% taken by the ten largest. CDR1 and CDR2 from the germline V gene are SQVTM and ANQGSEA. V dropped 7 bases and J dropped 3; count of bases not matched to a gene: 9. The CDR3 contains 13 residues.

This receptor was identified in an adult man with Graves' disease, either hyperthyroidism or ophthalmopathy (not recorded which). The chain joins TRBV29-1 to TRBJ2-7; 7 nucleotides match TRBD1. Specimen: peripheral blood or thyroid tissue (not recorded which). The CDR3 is CSGRTGGSYEQYF. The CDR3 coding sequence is TGCAGCGGACGGACAGGCGGAAGCTACGAGCAGTACTTC.